What follows are 4 T cell receptor beta chains derived from one specimen sequenced in a study of blood T cell repertoires in COVID-19. Sequencing was performed with immunoSEQ multiplex PCR; in TCRdb, only in-frame clones are kept and a portion is missing. This sample yields 200,000 to 250,000 clones, of which over 75% are seen a single time; about 2.5% belongs to the top ten. Sequenced material: peripheral blood. These receptors were taken from a woman in her seventies with COVID-19, enrolled during active disease.

The rearrangement links TRBV4-1 to TRBJ1-6; the match to TRBD1 covers 8 bases. The V gene's germline CDR1 is MGHRA and CDR2 YSYEKL. This CDR3 is built from 17 residues. V was pared by 6 bases and J by 5 bases, with 12 bases of the junction left unmatched. The CDR3 region is CASSQDRVKRDNSPLHF. In DNA, the CDR3 is TGCGCCAGCAGTCAGGACAGGGTCAAGAGAGATAATTCACCCCTCCACTTT.

The chain has TRBV27 and TRBJ2-5, with 8 bases that match TRBD2. The CDR3 spans 15 residues. Unmatched junction bases numbered 11, after V lost 9 bases and J lost 2 bases. Germline V CDR1 and CDR2: MNHEY, SMNVEV (reference sequence). In DNA form, the CDR3 reads TGTGCCAGTCGGCTTGACGGGACTAGGCAAGAGACCCAGTACTTC. Protein sequence: CASRLDGTRQETQYF.

This clone was observed a handful of times. The chain couples TRBV7-9 to TRBJ2-7, with 9 positions matching TRBD2. The CDR3 runs 16 residues. Trimming at V came to 6 bases and at J to 2 bases, leaving 11 bases not matched to a gene. Germline-derived CDR1 and CDR2 are SEHNR and FQNEAQ (reference sequence). The CDR3 is CASRSIIAGEAYEQYF. For the CDR3, the DNA is TGTGCCAGCAGATCAATAATAGCGGGAGAGGCCTACGAGCAGTACTTC.

To note about this clone: At one boundary the junction diverges from the germline segment, which might be a read error. V is TRBV20-1 and J is TRBJ2-7; D call uncertain. The germline gives CDR1 DFQATT, CDR2 SNEGSKA (reference sequence). The CDR3 consists of 10 residues. The CDR3: CSARVNVELF. CDR3 bases: TGCAGTGCTAGAGTAAATGTGGAGTTGTTC.